This TCR beta chain derives from a study of CD8+ T cells in alopecia areata. Reverse transcribed after extraction, RNA yielded cDNA as the sequencing template. Sequencing used immunoSEQ multiplex PCR; TCRdb keeps in-frame clones, though not all of them. The table lists 150,000 to 200,000 clones, 50% to 60% of them singletons. With regard to this clone: The antigen is undetermined. Other nucleotide sequences in the sample specify the same CDR3.

The CDR3 sequence is 11 residues long. Germline V gene lookup returns CDR1 SGHTA and CDR2 FQGNSA. V gave up 5 bases and J gave up 3 bases, with 3 bases separating them. Overall study results and limits: Lesional scalp exceeded normal scalp in clonality, especially in alopecia totalis/universalis.

Treatment indicated: oral pan-JAK inhibitor, 5-10 mg twice daily. The rearrangement uses TRBV7-2 and TRBJ2-3; D is uncertain. The sample in question was CD4+ T cells sorted from blood, obtained at week 4, from a patient treated with tofacitinib. This TCR derives from a human donor with alopecia areata. The CDR3 protein is CASSPTDTQYF. The DNA for the CDR3 is TGTGCCAGCAGCCCTACAGATACGCAGTATTTT.